Listed here are 30 T cell receptor beta chains from one sample, sequenced in a study of blood T cell repertoires in COVID-19. The assay was immunoSEQ multiplex PCR, and TCRdb's table has in-frame clones only and misses some. There are 40,000 to 60,000 clones in the sample; approximately 84% occur only once, and about 4.2% lies in the top ten. The sequenced sample consisted of peripheral blood. These receptors all stem from a man aged 50 to 59 with active COVID-19.

V usage is TRBV6-2 or TRBV6-3 and J usage is TRBJ2-5, with a tentative D call TRBD2 (5 bases). V dropped 6 bases and J dropped 5 bases, with 16 bases sitting between them. Germline V gives CDR1 MNHEY, CDR2 SVGEGT. The CDR3 extends over 14 amino acids. CDR3 sequence reads: CASSGGDYGETQYF. The CDR3, as DNA: TGTGCCAGCAGCGGCGGCGACTACGGGGAGACCCAGTACTTC.

This chain connects TRBV20-1 to TRBJ1-2; D is perhaps TRBD1 (6 bases). There are 16 residues in the CDR3. V shed 3 bases and J shed 5 bases, with 22 bases lying between them. Per germline, CDR1 DFQATT and CDR2 SNEGSKA (reference sequence). DNA for the CDR3: TGCAGTGCTAGTTTAGGGGAACTACAGGGAAGATATGGCTACACCTTC. It is translated as CSASLGELQGRYGYTF.

The rearrangement links TRBV7-9 to TRBJ2-5; the D gene is possibly TRBD2 (6 bases). Per the germline V gene, CDR1 is SEHNR and CDR2 is FQNEAQ (reference sequence). The CDR3 runs 15 residues. V lost 0 bases, J lost 2 bases, and 10 bases lay in between. CDR3 coding DNA: TGTGCCAGCAGCTTAGCTGGGGGGACTCAAGAGACCCAGTACTTC. Translation: CASSLAGGTQETQYF.

This clone was picked up one time. The chain links TRBV6-5 to TRBJ1-3; D gene ambiguous. Germline V CDR1 and CDR2: MNHEY, SVGAGI. V lost 7 bases and J lost 0, with 7 bases in between. This CDR3 comprises 13 residues. CDR3 loop: CASKRGSGNTIYF. Here the CDR3 DNA reads TGTGCCAGCAAGCGGGGCTCTGGAAACACCATATATTTT.

This chain joins TRBV28 and TRBJ2-3, with unresolved D. The germline V and J ends were trimmed by 2 bases and 4 bases, with 10 bases remaining between them. The V gene's germline CDR1 is MDHEN and CDR2 SYDVKM. The CDR3 is 14 amino acids. The CDR3 sequence: CASSLVSRPDTQYF. The CDR3 nucleotides read TGTGCCAGCAGTTTAGTCTCTAGACCAGATACGCAGTATTTT.

In its sample, this clone was seen a few times. V is TRBV10-3 and J is TRBJ1-1, with unresolved D. V was pared by 6 bases and J by 7 bases, with 12 bases between. The CDR3 is 12 residues long. The germline V gene encodes CDR1 ENHRY and CDR2 SYGVKD. The CDR3 nucleotides are TGTGCCATCAGCGCGGGTAGTGATGAAGCTTTCTTT. Its protein product is CAISAGSDEAFF.

The CDR3 bases are TGTGCCACCAGTGATTTGTCCGGGTATGGAGAGACCCAGTACTTC. Translating gives CATSDLSGYGETQYF. The chain couples TRBV24-1 to TRBJ2-5; D remains ambiguous. The V end lost 0 bases, the J end lost 4 bases, and 11 bases lay between the germline ends. Germline V lookup: CDR1 KGHDR, CDR2 SFDVKD. This CDR3 contains 15 residues.

This clone was picked up a small number of times. The chain recombines TRBV27 with TRBJ1-6, with D perhaps TRBD1 (5 bases). V gave up 6 bases and J gave up 10 bases, with 16 bases separating them. CDR3 length: 14 residues. CDR1 is MNHEY and CDR2 is SMNVEV in the germline V gene (reference sequence). CDR3 residues: CASRGVTPTSPLHF. CDR3 coding DNA: TGTGCCAGCAGAGGGGTCACCCCTACCTCACCCCTCCACTTT.

V and J are TRBV4-1 and TRBJ1-1, with TRBD1 identical over 7 bases. The CDR3 sequence is 15 residues long. V gave up 1 base and J gave up 0 bases; unmatched junction bases: 2. Germline V gene sequence: CDR1 MGHRA, CDR2 YSYEKL. This CDR3 is CASSQGQGLNTEAFF. The DNA of the CDR3 is TGCGCCAGCAGCCAAGGACAGGGATTGAACACTGAAGCTTTCTTT.

The V gene is TRBV6-5, the J gene TRBJ1-5; perhaps TRBD1 as D (6 bases). This CDR3 contains 14 residues. Trimming took 8 bases from V and 6 from J, leaving 17 bases between them. The germline gives CDR1 MNHEY, CDR2 SVGAGI. CDR3 residues: CASRVGGPGQPQHF. CDR3 bases: TGTGCCAGCCGAGTCGGGGGGCCCGGTCAGCCCCAGCATTTT.

To note about this clone: In the same sample, other DNA sequences code for this CDR3. The rearrangement joins TRBV7-9 to TRBJ1-2; maybe TRBD1 (6 bases). V was cut by 5 bases and J by 2 bases, with 9 bases left in between. This CDR3 has 13 residues. Germline lookup yields CDR1 SEHNR and CDR2 FQNEAQ (reference sequence). The CDR3 DNA sequence: TGTGCCAGCAGCCGGGGACAAAACTATGGCTACACCTTC. Translation: CASSRGQNYGYTF.

This clone was picked up one time. This sequence joins TRBV11-2 and TRBJ1-2, with D tentatively TRBD1 (6 bases). CDR3 length equals 13 residues. V was pared by 3 bases and J by 6 bases, with 11 bases between. Germline-derived CDR1 and CDR2 are SGHAT and FQNNGV. In DNA, the CDR3 is TGTGCCAGCAGCTTTGGGGGCTCGAATGGCTACACCTTC. It specifies CASSFGGSNGYTF.

This clone showed up just once. The chain joins TRBV15 to TRBJ2-5, with 7 bases matching TRBD2. Trimming at V came to 7 bases and at J to 3 bases, leaving 11 bases not matched to a gene. The length of the CDR3 is 15 residues. Per the germline V gene, CDR1 is LNHNV and CDR2 is YYDKDF (reference sequence). As DNA, the CDR3 is TGTGCCACCAACCTCCCGGGGGAGGGCAAAGAGACCCAGTACTTC. It is translated as CATNLPGEGKETQYF.

The gene calls are TRBV28 and TRBJ1-1; maybe TRBD1 (6 bases). V was pared by 5 bases and J by 5 bases, with 15 bases between. Germline-derived CDR1 and CDR2 are MDHEN and SYDVKM. CDR3 length: 14 amino acids. The CDR3 nucleotides are TGTGCCAGCAGTCGAACAGGGCTAGGGACTGAAGCTTTCTTT. It yields the protein CASSRTGLGTEAFF. Full variable domain (remainder filled in from reference TRBV28 and TRBJ1-1): DVKVTQSSRYLVKRTGEKVFLECVQDMDHENMFWYRQDPGLGLRLIYFSYDVKMKEKGDIPEGYSVSREKKERFSLILESASTNQTSMYLCASSRTGLGTEAFFGQGTRLTVV.

The chain is built from TRBV14 and TRBJ1-6; a weak D match, TRBD1 (5 bases). Germline-derived CDR1 and CDR2 are SGHDN and FVKESK. V was cut by 0 bases and J by 1 base, with 10 bases left in between. The CDR3 runs 17 residues. CDR3 amino acids: CASSQDRRGSYNSPLHF. CDR3 sequence (DNA): TGTGCCAGCAGCCAAGATCGAAGGGGTTCCTATAATTCACCCCTCCACTTT. The variable domain in full, completed from reference TRBV14 and TRBJ1-6, reads EAGVTQFPSHSVIEKGQTVTLRCDPISGHDNLYWYRRVMGKEIKFLLHFVKESKQDESGMPNNRFLAERTGGTYSTLKVQPAELEDSGVYFCASSQDRRGSYNSPLHFGNGTRLTVT.

The chain combines TRBV7-6 with TRBJ1-1; possible D gene TRBD1, 6 bases. The germline V and J ends were trimmed by 5 bases and 5 bases, with 18 bases remaining between them. The CDR3 consists of 15 residues. CDR1 and CDR2 from the germline V gene are SGHVS and FNYEAQ. CDR3 sequence: CASSHPWRGRTEAFF. CDR3 bases: TGTGCCAGCAGCCACCCCTGGCGGGGGCGTACTGAAGCTTTCTTT.

The CDR3 DNA reads TGTGCCAGCTCACCCGCGACGCGGGGTTTGCAGCCCCAGCATTTT. It encodes CASSPATRGLQPQHF. The chain uses TRBV18 and TRBJ1-5, with D uncertain. Trimming cost V 3 bases and J 7 bases, with 16 bases left between them. Looked up from germline, CDR1 is KGHSH and CDR2 is LQKENI. The CDR3 runs to 15 residues.

The chain recombines TRBV27 with TRBJ2-7; 7 positions match TRBD1. There are 11 residues in the CDR3. Germline lookup yields CDR1 MNHEY and CDR2 SMNVEV (reference sequence). The V gene end was trimmed by 8 bases and the J gene end by 6 bases; junction bases not matched to a gene: 4. CDR3 sequence (DNA): TGTGCCAGCCGGTCAGGGGGCGAGCAGTACTTC. Its protein is CASRSGGEQYF.

V gene TRBV19 combines with J gene TRBJ2-5; no definite D call. Per germline, CDR1 LNHDA and CDR2 SQIVND (reference sequence). V dropped 1 base and J dropped 5 bases, with 8 bases sitting between them. This CDR3 region has 13 residues. The CDR3 sequence is CASSIAGRETQYF. The CDR3 nucleotides read TGTGCCAGTAGTATAGCTGGCAGGGAGACCCAGTACTTC.

The V gene is TRBV18, the J gene TRBJ1-2; 7 nucleotides align to TRBD1. Germline-derived CDR1 and CDR2 are KGHSH and LQKENI. Unmatched junction bases numbered 20, after V lost 6 bases and J lost 4 bases. This CDR3 spans 18 amino acids. CDR3 protein: CASSPPRDSPAGFYGYTF. CDR3 in DNA: TGTGCCAGCTCGCCGCCTCGGGACAGCCCTGCGGGGTTCTATGGCTACACCTTC.

J is TRBJ2-3 and V is TRBV7-6; TRBD2 aligns across 10 bases. The ends lost 5 bases at V and 2 bases at J; junction bases unmatched: 7. Germline V CDR1 and CDR2: SGHVS, FNYEAQ. The CDR3 runs 16 residues. DNA of the CDR3: TGTGCCAGCAGCCCCTCTAGCGGGGGATTCACAGATACGCAGTATTTT. Translating gives CASSPSSGGFTDTQYF.

The chain is built from TRBV9 and TRBJ1-2; a weak D match, TRBD1 (6 bases). Trimming left V 4 bases short and J 4 bases short, with 11 bases between. The CDR3 consists of 13 residues. Germline CDR1 reads SGDLS; CDR2 reads YYNGEE. The CDR3 DNA reads TGTGCCAGCAGCCCTTCGGACAGCTATGGCTACACCTTC. Translating gives CASSPSDSYGYTF.

The chain combines TRBV18 with TRBJ1-3; a weak D match, TRBD1 (6 bases). Germline CDR1 and CDR2: KGHSH and LQKENI. The V end was cut by 1 base, the J end by 0 bases, with 13 bases between. The CDR3 has 17 residues. In nucleotides, the CDR3 is TGTGCCAGCTCACCACGAAACTCAGGGGACTCTGGAAACACCATATATTTT. It translates to CASSPRNSGDSGNTIYF.

The V call is TRBV9, the J call TRBJ1-6; D not certain. Trimming pared 4 bases from V and 4 bases from J, leaving 9 bases between. Looked up from germline, CDR1 is SGDLS and CDR2 is YYNGEE. CDR3 length: 14 amino acids. The CDR3 region has the DNA TGTGCCAGCAGCCCCGCGCGGTATAATTCACCCCTCCACTTT. Translating it yields CASSPARYNSPLHF.

V is TRBV28 and J is TRBJ1-1; D gene ambiguous. Trimming took off 5 bases at V and 6 bases at J, with 19 bases between the two ends. The CDR3 length is 15 residues. Germline V gene sequence: CDR1 MDHEN, CDR2 SYDVKM. CDR3 sequence (DNA): TGTGCCAGCAGTCCCAACACCGGGAGAACCGCTGAAGCTTTCTTT. Translation: CASSPNTGRTAEAFF.

This sequence joins TRBV6-2 or TRBV6-3 and TRBJ1-4; tentatively, D is TRBD1 (6 bases). The CDR3 has 15 amino acids. Trimming left V 2 bases short and J 7 bases short, with 14 bases between. Looked up from germline, CDR1 is MNHEY and CDR2 is SVGEGT. This CDR3 reads CASSYGGGFGEKLFF. CDR3 in DNA: TGTGCCAGCAGTTACGGCGGGGGCTTCGGTGAAAAACTGTTTTTT.

J is TRBJ2-7 and V is TRBV27, with D perhaps matching TRBD1 (5 bases). This CDR3 comprises 14 residues. The V and J ends lost 8 bases and 0 bases respectively, with 14 bases between them. Germline V lookup: CDR1 MNHEY, CDR2 SMNVEV (reference sequence). CDR3 region: CASSPRGNSYEQYF. In nucleotides, the CDR3 is TGTGCCAGCTCGCCTAGGGGAAACTCCTACGAGCAGTACTTC.

This sequence joins TRBV18 and TRBJ2-3, with D tentatively TRBD2 (6 bases). The length of the CDR3 is 16 residues. Trimming pared 4 bases from V and 2 bases from J, leaving 16 bases between. Germline CDR1 and CDR2: KGHSH and LQKENI. CDR3 sequence reads: CASSLIGGGPTDTQYF. The CDR3 DNA is TGTGCCAGCTCACTCATCGGGGGAGGTCCCACAGATACGCAGTATTTT.

CDR3 sequence reads: CASSEPGTGSYEQYF. The CDR3 coding sequence is TGTGCCAGCAGTGAGCCAGGGACAGGCTCCTACGAGCAGTACTTC. The chain combines TRBV28 with TRBJ2-7; 8 bases match TRBD1. Unmatched junction bases numbered 6, after V lost 5 bases and J lost 0 bases. Germline CDR1 and CDR2: MDHEN and SYDVKM. This CDR3 is built from 15 residues.

This clone was seen a handful of times. The V and J genes are TRBV19 and TRBJ1-4; D is perhaps TRBD1 (6 bases). The CDR3 extends over 15 amino acids. Germline V lookup: CDR1 LNHDA, CDR2 SQIVND (reference sequence). The ends were cut back, 3 bases at V and 5 bases at J, with 13 bases in the middle. The CDR3 is CASSIATGVNEKLFF. The CDR3 DNA sequence: TGTGCCAGTAGTATCGCGACAGGTGTAAATGAAAAACTGTTTTTT. Complete variable domain (other parts from reference TRBV19 and TRBJ1-4): DGGITQSPKYLFRKEGQNVTLSCEQNLNHDAMYWYRQDPGQGLRLIYYSQIVNDFQKGDIAEGYSVSREKKESFPLTVTSAQKNPTAFYLCASSIATGVNEKLFFGSGTQLSVL.